This T cell receptor (beta chain) derives from a study of cytomegalovirus exposure and HLA in healthy donors. PCR employed 60 Vbeta and 13 Jbeta primers. Only in-frame clones appear in the TCRdb table, and some are missing; sequencing was by immunoSEQ multiplex PCR. The sample lists under 150,000 clones; about two thirds were seen once. Of note for this clone: Its antigen is still unknown.

The study, taken as a whole, reports: Presence/absence analyses supposed approximately even sequencing depth among donors. In vitro assays verified that a few CMV-associated chains recognized CMV antigens specifically. Immune exposure information available was restricted to CMV serostatus.

The CDR3 has 17 residues. Sequenced material: PBMCs. This sequence was found in a man over 45 in good health and CMV-seropositive. The chain has TRBV21-1 and TRBJ1-1; the table's D call TRBD1 went unverified against the DNA. TRBV21-1 is noted as a pseudogene. CDR3 bases: TGTGCCAGCAGCGCGGGTGGGACAGGGGGCTGGGTGAGTGAAGCTTTCTTT. Encoded protein: CASSAGGTGGWVSEAFF.